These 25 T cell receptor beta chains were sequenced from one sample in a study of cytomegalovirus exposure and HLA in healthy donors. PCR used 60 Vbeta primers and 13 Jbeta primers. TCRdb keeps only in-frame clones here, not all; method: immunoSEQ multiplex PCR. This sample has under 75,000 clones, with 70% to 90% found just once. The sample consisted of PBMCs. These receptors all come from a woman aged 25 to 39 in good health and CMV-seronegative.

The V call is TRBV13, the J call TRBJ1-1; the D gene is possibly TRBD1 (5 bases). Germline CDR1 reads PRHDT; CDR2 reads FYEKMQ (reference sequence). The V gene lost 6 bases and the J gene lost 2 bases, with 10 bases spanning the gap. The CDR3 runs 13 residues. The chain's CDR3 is CASRGGGNTEAFF. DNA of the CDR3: TGTGCCAGCAGGGGGGGAGGAAACACTGAAGCTTTCTTT. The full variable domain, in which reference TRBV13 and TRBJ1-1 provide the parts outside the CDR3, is AAGVIQSPRHLIKEKRETATLKCYPIPRHDTVYWYQQGPGQDPQFLISFYEKMQSDKGSIPDRFSAQQFSDYHSELNMSSLELGDSALYFCASRGGGNTEAFFGQGTRLTVV.

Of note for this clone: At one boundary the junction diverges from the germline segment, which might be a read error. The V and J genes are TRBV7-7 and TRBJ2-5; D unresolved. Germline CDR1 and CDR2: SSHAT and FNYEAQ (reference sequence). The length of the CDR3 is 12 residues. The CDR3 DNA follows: TGTGCTAGCAGCAAACCGGGAGAGACCCAGTACTTC. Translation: CASSKPGETQYF.

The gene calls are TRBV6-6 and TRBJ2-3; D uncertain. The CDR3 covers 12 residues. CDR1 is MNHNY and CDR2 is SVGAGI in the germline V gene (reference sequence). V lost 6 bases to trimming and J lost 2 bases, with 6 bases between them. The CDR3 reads CASSPSTDTQYF. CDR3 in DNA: TGTGCCAGCAGCCCCTCCACAGATACGCAGTATTTT.

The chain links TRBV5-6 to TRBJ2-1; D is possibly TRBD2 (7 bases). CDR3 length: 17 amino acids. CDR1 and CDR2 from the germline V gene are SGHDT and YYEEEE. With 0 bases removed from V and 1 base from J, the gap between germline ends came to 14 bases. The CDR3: CASSLAGEGLSYNEQFF. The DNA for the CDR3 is TGTGCCAGCAGCTTGGCAGGGGAGGGCCTATCCTACAATGAGCAGTTCTTC.

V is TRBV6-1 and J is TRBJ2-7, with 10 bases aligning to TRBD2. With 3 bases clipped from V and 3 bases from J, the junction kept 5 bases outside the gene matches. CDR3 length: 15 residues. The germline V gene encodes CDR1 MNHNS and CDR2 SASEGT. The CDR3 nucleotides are TGTGCCAGCAGTGATGGACTAGCGGACTTCTACGAGCAGTACTTC. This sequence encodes CASSDGLADFYEQYF.

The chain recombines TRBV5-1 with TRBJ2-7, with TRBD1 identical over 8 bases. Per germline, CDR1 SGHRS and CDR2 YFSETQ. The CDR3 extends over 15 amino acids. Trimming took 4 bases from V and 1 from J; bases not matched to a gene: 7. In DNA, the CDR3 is TGCGCCAGCAGCCCAGGACAGGGTACATCCTACGAGCAGTACTTC. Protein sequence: CASSPGQGTSYEQYF.

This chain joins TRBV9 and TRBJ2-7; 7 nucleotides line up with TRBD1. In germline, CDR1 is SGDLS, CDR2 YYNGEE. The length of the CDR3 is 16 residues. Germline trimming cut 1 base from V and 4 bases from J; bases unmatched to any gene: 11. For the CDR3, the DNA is TGTGCCAGCAGCGTATCCCGGGACAGAGGCCGTTACGAGCAGTACTTC. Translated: CASSVSRDRGRYEQYF.

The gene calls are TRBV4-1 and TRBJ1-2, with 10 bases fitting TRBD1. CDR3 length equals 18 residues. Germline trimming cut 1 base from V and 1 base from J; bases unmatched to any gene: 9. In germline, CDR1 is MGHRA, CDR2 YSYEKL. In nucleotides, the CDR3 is TGCGCCAGCAGCCAAGGGTCCGGACAGGGGGGCCTTAACTATGGCTACACCTTC. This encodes CASSQGSGQGGLNYGYTF.

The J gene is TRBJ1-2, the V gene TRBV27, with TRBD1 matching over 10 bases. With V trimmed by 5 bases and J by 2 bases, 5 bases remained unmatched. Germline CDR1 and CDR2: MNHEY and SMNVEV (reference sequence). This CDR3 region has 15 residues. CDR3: CASSKSGQGNYGYTF. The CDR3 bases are TGTGCCAGCAGTAAATCGGGACAGGGGAACTATGGCTACACCTTC.

This CDR3 is CASSLGGQGREVGYTF. CDR3 bases: TGTGCCAGCAGTTTAGGGGGACAGGGGAGGGAAGTTGGCTACACCTTC. V is TRBV28 and J is TRBJ1-2, with 10 nucleotides matching TRBD1. With V trimmed by 2 bases and J by 7 bases, 10 bases remained unmatched. The CDR3 length is 16 residues. Germline loops: CDR1 MDHEN, CDR2 SYDVKM.

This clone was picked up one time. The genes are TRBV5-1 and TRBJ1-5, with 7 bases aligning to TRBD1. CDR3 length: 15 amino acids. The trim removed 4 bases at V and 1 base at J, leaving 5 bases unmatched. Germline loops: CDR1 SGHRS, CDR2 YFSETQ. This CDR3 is CASSPAGGSNQPQHF. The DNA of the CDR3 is TGCGCCAGCAGCCCTGCAGGGGGAAGCAATCAGCCCCAGCATTTT.

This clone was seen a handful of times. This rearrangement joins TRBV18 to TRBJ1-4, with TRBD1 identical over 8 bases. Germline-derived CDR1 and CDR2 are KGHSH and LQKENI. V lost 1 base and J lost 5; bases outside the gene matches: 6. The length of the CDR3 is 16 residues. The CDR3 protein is CASSPLYTGGNEKLFF. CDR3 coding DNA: TGTGCCAGCTCACCACTTTATACAGGGGGGAATGAAAAACTGTTTTTT.

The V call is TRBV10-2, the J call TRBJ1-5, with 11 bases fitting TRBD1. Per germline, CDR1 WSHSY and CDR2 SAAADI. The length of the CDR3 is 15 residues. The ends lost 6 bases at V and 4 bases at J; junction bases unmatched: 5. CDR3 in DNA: TGCGCCAGCAGCAGGACAGGGGGCGTGAATCAGCCCCAGCATTTT. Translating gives CASSRTGGVNQPQHF.

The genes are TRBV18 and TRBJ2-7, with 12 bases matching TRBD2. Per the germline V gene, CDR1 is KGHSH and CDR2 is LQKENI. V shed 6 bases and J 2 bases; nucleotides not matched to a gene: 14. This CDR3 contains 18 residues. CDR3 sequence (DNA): TGTGCCAGCTCCCCGTCGATAAGGACTAGCGGGAAACCCTACGAGCAGTACTTC. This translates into CASSPSIRTSGKPYEQYF.

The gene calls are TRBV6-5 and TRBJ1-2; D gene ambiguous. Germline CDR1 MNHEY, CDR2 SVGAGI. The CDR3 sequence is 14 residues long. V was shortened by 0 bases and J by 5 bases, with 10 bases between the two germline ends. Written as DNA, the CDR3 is TGTGCCAGCAGTTACTCGGGCCAGTCGTATGGCTACACCTTC. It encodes CASSYSGQSYGYTF.

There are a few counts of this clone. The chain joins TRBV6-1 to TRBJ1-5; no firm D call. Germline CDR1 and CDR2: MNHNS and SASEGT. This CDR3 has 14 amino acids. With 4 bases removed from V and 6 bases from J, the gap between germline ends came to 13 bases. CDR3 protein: CASSGGFIVQPQHF. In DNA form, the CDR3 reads TGTGCCAGCAGTGGAGGCTTTATAGTTCAGCCCCAGCATTTT.

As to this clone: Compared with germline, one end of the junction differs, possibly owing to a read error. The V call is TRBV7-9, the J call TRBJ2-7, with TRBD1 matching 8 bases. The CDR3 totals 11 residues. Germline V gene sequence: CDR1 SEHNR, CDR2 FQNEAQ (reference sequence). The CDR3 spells CSSSPGTGMYF. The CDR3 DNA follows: TGTTCCAGCAGCCCCGGGACAGGAATGTACTTC. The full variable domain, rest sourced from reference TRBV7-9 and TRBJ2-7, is DTGVSQNPRHKITKRGQNVTFRCDPISEHNRLYWYRQTLGQGPEFLTYFQNEAQLEKSRLLSDRFSAERPKGSFSTLEIQRTEQGDSAMYLCSSSPGTGMYFGPGTRLTVT.

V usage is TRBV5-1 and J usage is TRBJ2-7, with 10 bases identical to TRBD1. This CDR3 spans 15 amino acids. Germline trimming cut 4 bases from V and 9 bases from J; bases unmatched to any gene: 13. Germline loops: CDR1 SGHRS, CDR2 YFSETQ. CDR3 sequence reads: CASSPETGGPLRQYF. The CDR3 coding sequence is TGCGCCAGCAGCCCAGAGACAGGGGGCCCTCTACGGCAGTACTTC.

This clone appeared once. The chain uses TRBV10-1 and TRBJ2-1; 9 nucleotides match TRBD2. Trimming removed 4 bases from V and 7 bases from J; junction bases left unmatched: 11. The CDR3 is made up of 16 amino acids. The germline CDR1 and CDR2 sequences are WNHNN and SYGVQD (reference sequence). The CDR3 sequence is CASSAQGREGLNEQFF. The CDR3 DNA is TGCGCCAGCAGTGCCCAAGGGCGGGAGGGCCTTAATGAGCAGTTCTTC.

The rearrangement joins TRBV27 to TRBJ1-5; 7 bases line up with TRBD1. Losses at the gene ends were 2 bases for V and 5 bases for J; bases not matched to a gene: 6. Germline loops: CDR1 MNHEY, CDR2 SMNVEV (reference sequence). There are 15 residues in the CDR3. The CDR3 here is CASSLRPGGDQPQHF. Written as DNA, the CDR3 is TGTGCCAGCAGTTTACGTCCAGGGGGTGATCAGCCCCAGCATTTT.

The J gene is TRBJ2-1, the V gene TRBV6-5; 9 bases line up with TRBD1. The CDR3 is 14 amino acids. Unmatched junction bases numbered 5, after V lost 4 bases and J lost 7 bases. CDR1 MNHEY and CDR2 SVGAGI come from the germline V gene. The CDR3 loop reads CASSSGDRVNEQFF. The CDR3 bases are TGTGCCAGCAGTTCCGGGGACAGGGTAAATGAGCAGTTCTTC.

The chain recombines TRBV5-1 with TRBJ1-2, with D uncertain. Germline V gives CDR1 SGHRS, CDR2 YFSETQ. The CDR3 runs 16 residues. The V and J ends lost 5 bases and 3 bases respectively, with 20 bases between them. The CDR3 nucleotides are TGCGCCAGCAGTGTCAGCGATCCCGTAGGTGACTATGGCTACACCTTC. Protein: CASSVSDPVGDYGYTF.

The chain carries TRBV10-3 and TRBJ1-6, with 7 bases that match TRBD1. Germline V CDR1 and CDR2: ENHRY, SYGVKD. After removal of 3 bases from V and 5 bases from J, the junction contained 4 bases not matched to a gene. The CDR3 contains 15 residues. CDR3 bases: TGTGCCATCAGTGAATTGGGACAGAATAATTCACCCCTCCACTTT. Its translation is CAISELGQNNSPLHF.

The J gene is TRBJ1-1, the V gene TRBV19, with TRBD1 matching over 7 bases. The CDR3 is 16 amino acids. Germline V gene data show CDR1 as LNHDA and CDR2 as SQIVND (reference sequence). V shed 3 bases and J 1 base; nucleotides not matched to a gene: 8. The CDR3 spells CASSIITGAQNTEAFF. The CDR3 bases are TGTGCCAGTAGTATCATCACAGGGGCGCAGAACACTGAAGCTTTCTTT. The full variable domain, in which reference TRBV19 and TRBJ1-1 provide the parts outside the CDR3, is DGGITQSPKYLFRKEGQNVTLSCEQNLNHDAMYWYRQDPGQGLRLIYYSQIVNDFQKGDIAEGYSVSREKKESFPLTVTSAQKNPTAFYLCASSIITGAQNTEAFFGQGTRLTVV.

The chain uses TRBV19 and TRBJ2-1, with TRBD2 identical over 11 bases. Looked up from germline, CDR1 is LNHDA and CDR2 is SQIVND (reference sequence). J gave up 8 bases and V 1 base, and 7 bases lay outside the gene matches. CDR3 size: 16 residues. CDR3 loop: CASSIGASGRWHEQFF. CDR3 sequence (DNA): TGTGCCAGTAGTATAGGTGCTAGCGGGAGGTGGCATGAGCAGTTCTTC. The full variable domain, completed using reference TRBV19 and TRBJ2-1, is DGGITQSPKYLFRKEGQNVTLSCEQNLNHDAMYWYRQDPGQGLRLIYYSQIVNDFQKGDIAEGYSVSREKKESFPLTVTSAQKNPTAFYLCASSIGASGRWHEQFFGPGTRLTVL.